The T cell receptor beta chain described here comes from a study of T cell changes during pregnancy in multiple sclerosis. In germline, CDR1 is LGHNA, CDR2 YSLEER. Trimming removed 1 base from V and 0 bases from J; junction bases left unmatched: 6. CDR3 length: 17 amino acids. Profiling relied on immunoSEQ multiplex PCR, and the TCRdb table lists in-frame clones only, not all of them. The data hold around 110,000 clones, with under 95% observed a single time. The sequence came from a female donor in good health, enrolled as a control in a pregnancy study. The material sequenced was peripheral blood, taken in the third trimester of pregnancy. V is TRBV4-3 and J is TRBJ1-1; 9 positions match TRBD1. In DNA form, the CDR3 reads TGCGCCAGCAGCCAAGTCCCGGGACAGGGACTGAACACTGAAGCTTTCTTT. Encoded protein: CASSQVPGQGLNTEAFF.